This entry lists 28 T cell receptor beta chains sequenced from one sample in a study of CD4 and CD8 cells across lung adenocarcinoma regions. TCRdb ran MiXCR on the PCR reads and lists one entry per CDR3 protein. The repertoire holds about 19,000 distinct CDR3 sequences, with 50% to 55% as singletons. Sequencing was carried out using CD8+ T cells from the center of a lung tumor. The origin of the receptors is a female donor with lung adenocarcinoma. The CD4 and CD8 labels of this study may be unreliable.

This clonotype was seen more than once but under ten times. The V call is TRBV5-1, the J call TRBJ2-1, with 7 positions matching TRBD2. The length of the CDR3 is 13 residues. V dropped 5 bases and J dropped 4; count of bases not matched to a gene: 3. Germline loops: CDR1 SGHRS, CDR2 YFSETQ. DNA for the CDR3: TGCGCCAGCAGGGCGGGAGAGTACAATGAGCAGTTCTTC. It yields the protein CASRAGEYNEQFF.

This clonotype was recorded only once. The chain is built from TRBV10-1 and TRBJ2-1; D is possibly TRBD1 (6 bases). The CDR3 is 14 residues long. Trimming shortened V by 6 bases and J by 2 bases, and 11 bases separated the two germline ends. CDR1 is WNHNN and CDR2 is SYGVQD in the germline V gene (reference sequence). The CDR3 region has the DNA TGCGCCAGCAGCCCCGGGACAACCTACAATGAGCAGTTCTTC. This encodes CASSPGTTYNEQFF.

This chain uses TRBV11-2 with TRBJ2-2, with 8 positions matching TRBD1. In germline, CDR1 is SGHAT, CDR2 FQNNGV. J lost 7 bases, V lost 2 bases, and 6 bases had no gene match. The CDR3 loop spans 15 amino acids. The CDR3 is CASSLTDRGNGELFF. DNA for the CDR3: TGTGCCAGCAGCTTAACCGACAGGGGTAACGGGGAGCTGTTTTTT.

Points on this clonotype: Its ends do not fully match the called genes, so a read error is possible. The V call is TRBV10-2, the J call TRBJ2-3; TRBD2 might be the D (5 bases). This CDR3 is built from 16 residues. Germline assignment: CDR1 WSHSY and CDR2 SAAADI. Here the CDR3 reads CASIGLPGVSRDTQYF. In nucleotides, the CDR3 is TGCGCCAGCATAGGACTCCCGGGTGTGAGCAGAGATACGCAGTACTTT.

This clonotype occurred a few times. The junction differs from germline at one of its ends, possibly a read error. V and J are TRBV6-2 or TRBV6-3 and TRBJ2-4; D is possibly TRBD1 (5 bases). The CDR3 consists of 14 residues. CDR1 and CDR2 from the germline V gene are MNHEY and SVGEGT. The CDR3 loop is CASRGLRAKNMQYF. The CDR3 coding sequence is TGTGCCAGCAGGGGGCTCCGAGCCAAAAACATGCAGTACTTT.

This clonotype is a singleton in its sample. J is TRBJ2-2 and V is TRBV6-1; D may be TRBD2 (5 bases). Germline CDR1 is MNHNS and CDR2 is SASEGT. V lost 2 bases and J 5 bases, leaving 6 bases between the germline ends. The CDR3 totals 13 residues. CDR3 nucleotide sequence: TGTGCCAGCAGTGAAACGGGGACCGGGGAGCTGTTTTTT. It specifies CASSETGTGELFF.

The chain couples TRBV6-5 to TRBJ1-2; D gene unclear. Per germline, CDR1 MNHEY and CDR2 SVGAGI. Trimming shortened V by 6 bases and J by 3 bases, and 8 bases separated the two germline ends. The CDR3 is made up of 12 amino acids. The DNA for the CDR3 is TGTGCCAGCAGGGACTCCCACTATGGCTACACCTTC. It yields the protein CASRDSHYGYTF.

The chain couples TRBV6-1 to TRBJ2-4, with D tentatively TRBD1 (5 bases). Germline V lookup: CDR1 MNHNS, CDR2 SASEGT. The CDR3 runs to 14 residues. V lost 1 base and J lost 13, with 17 bases in between. The CDR3 DNA reads TGTGCCAGCAGTGAAGATTGGCAGGGCCGTGAGCAGTACTTC. It specifies CASSEDWQGREQYF.

Regarding this clonotype: Just one base apart from a much larger clone, this may be a read error. J is TRBJ2-1 and V is TRBV6-5; the D gene could be TRBD1 or TRBD2 (5 bases each). Trimming pared 4 bases from V and 4 bases from J, leaving 11 bases between. The V gene's germline CDR1 is MNHEY and CDR2 SVGAGI. The CDR3 has 14 residues. The CDR3 DNA reads TGTGCCAGCAGTTGCCAGGGACCATACAATGAGCAGTTCTTC. It specifies CASSCQGPYNEQFF.

A few counts support this clonotype. J is TRBJ2-3 and V is TRBV3-1; D perhaps matches TRBD1 (5 bases). Trimming left V 0 bases short and J 2 bases short, with 15 bases between. There are 17 residues in the CDR3. The germline V gene has CDR1 LGHDT and CDR2 YNNKEL (reference sequence). CDR3 amino acids: CASSQDHDSLPTDTQYF. In nucleotides, the CDR3 is TGTGCCAGCAGCCAAGATCACGACAGCCTCCCCACAGATACGCAGTATTTT.

The chain has TRBV6-1 and TRBJ2-4; TRBD1 or TRBD2 may be the D gene (6 bases each). V shed 6 bases and J shed 13 bases, with 31 bases lying between them. Germline-derived CDR1 and CDR2 are MNHNS and SASEGT. The CDR3 sequence is 17 residues long. The CDR3 sequence: CASSAGHGGRDQDTQYF. CDR3 nucleotide sequence: TGTGCCAGCAGCGCGGGACACGGGGGCCGCGACCAAGACACCCAGTACTTC.

This clonotype occurred a few times. The chain is built from TRBV6-1 and TRBJ2-3; 11 bases line up with TRBD1. Germline V gene sequence: CDR1 MNHNS, CDR2 SASEGT. V lost 4 bases and J lost 6; bases outside the gene matches: 0. The CDR3 is 13 amino acids. The CDR3 sequence is CASSGDRGDTQYF. The CDR3 DNA sequence: TGTGCCAGCAGTGGGGACAGGGGGGATACGCAGTATTTT.

CDR3 sequence: CASSARIGGGDEETQYF. CDR3 coding DNA: TGTGCCAGCAGTGCGCGAATAGGGGGCGGTGACGAAGAGACCCAGTACTTC. The rearrangement links TRBV27 to TRBJ2-5; 7 bases fit TRBD1. CDR1 and CDR2 from the germline V gene are MNHEY and SMNVEV (reference sequence). V lost 5 bases to trimming and J lost 3 bases; unmatched junction nucleotides: 15. The CDR3 spans 17 residues.

The chain couples TRBV20-1 to TRBJ2-1; 8 positions match TRBD1. Germline V gene lookup returns CDR1 DFQATT and CDR2 SNEGSKA (reference sequence). Unmatched junction bases numbered 6, after V lost 3 bases and J lost 5 bases. The CDR3 consists of 14 residues. The CDR3, as DNA: TGCAGTGCTAGGTCCCGGGACAGGAACAATGAGCAGTTCTTC. Translation gives CSARSRDRNNEQFF.

The chain couples TRBV6-1 to TRBJ2-4; D gene uncertain. Germline CDR1 reads MNHNS; CDR2 reads SASEGT. The CDR3 runs 14 residues. The CDR3 sequence is CARNVRRERDTQYF. The CDR3 coding sequence is TGTGCGAGGAACGTCCGCCGAGAGCGAGACACCCAGTACTTC.

This clonotype is deemed medium-sized. The chain joins TRBV27 to TRBJ2-4, with TRBD1 as a possible D gene (6 bases). CDR1 is MNHEY, CDR2 SMNVEV, per germline (reference sequence). The V end lost 6 bases, the J end lost 1 base, and 28 bases lay between the germline ends. The CDR3 has 20 residues. CDR3: CASRSRAVAGASKAKNIQYF. Written as DNA, the CDR3 is TGTGCCAGCAGGTCAAGGGCGGTGGCAGGGGCCTCCAAGGCCAAAAACATTCAGTACTTC.

This clonotype was found once. A junction boundary mismatches the germline segment, possibly from a read error. The rearrangement links TRBV6-1 to TRBJ2-3, with D possibly matching TRBD2 (7 bases). The CDR3 covers 15 residues. CDR1 is MNHNS, CDR2 SASEGT, per germline. In nucleotides, the CDR3 is TGTGCCAGGGGTCTGGGGGGGGGACAACCAGAGACGCAGTATTTT. Its protein is CARGLGGGQPETQYF.

This clonotype was detected a few times. The chain recombines TRBV25-1 with TRBJ1-6; perhaps TRBD1 as D (6 bases). V was shortened by 2 bases and J by 8 bases, with 7 bases between the two germline ends. There are 13 residues in the CDR3. Germline CDR1 reads MGHDK; CDR2 reads SYGVNS. The CDR3 nucleotides read TGTGCCAGCAGTGAAAGGGGGGATTCACCCCTCCACTTT. This translates into CASSERGDSPLHF.

The gene calls are TRBV4-1 and TRBJ2-1, with 10 bases fitting TRBD1. Looked up from germline, CDR1 is MGHRA and CDR2 is YSYEKL. The CDR3 spans 17 residues. The V gene end was trimmed by 4 bases and the J gene end by 5 bases; junction bases not matched to a gene: 11. The DNA for the CDR3 is TGCGCCAGCAGCCGCCGAGACCGGGACAGGGGTCACAATGAGCAGTTCTTC. Translating gives CASSRRDRDRGHNEQFF.

The CDR3 protein is CASSETGLSITDTQYF. Here the CDR3 DNA reads TGCGCCAGCAGTGAGACGGGGCTGTCAATCACAGATACGCAGTACTTC. J is TRBJ2-3 and V is TRBV10-1, with D possibly called TRBD1 or TRBD2 (5 bases each). The DNA end favors TRBJ2-7, so the J call may be wrong. CDR1 WNHNN and CDR2 SYGVQD come from the germline V gene (reference sequence). The CDR3 totals 16 residues.

This clonotype was counted only a few times. The CDR3 nucleotides read TGTGCCAGCAGTCAGGGGCGGATGACCGGTGAGCAGTTCTTC. This gives the protein CASSQGRMTGEQFF. This rearrangement joins TRBV6-4 to TRBJ2-1, with D perhaps TRBD1 (6 bases). CDR1 and CDR2 (germline): MRHNA, SNTAGT. V lost 5 bases, J lost 9 bases, and 17 bases lay in between. This CDR3 comprises 14 residues.

V gene TRBV18 combines with J gene TRBJ1-2; the D is unclear. Germline values: CDR1 KGHSH, CDR2 LQKENI. The CDR3 totals 13 residues. V dropped 1 base and J dropped 6 bases, with 9 bases sitting between them. DNA for the CDR3: TGTGCCAGCTCACCACAGGAATCCGATGGCTACACCTTC. Residues: CASSPQESDGYTF.

Points on this clonotype: Germline is not matched at one junction end, which may reflect a read error. V gene TRBV24-1 combines with J gene TRBJ2-4, with TRBD2 matching over 8 bases. Germline values: CDR1 KGHDR, CDR2 SFDVKD. The CDR3 has 13 residues. CDR3 DNA sequence: TGTGGGCGCGGGGGGCGTGTCCAAAAGATTCAGTACTTC. This translates into CGRGGRVQKIQYF.

This clonotype occurred a few times. The chain recombines TRBV27 with TRBJ2-1, with TRBD2 as a possible D gene (7 bases). The DNA end is a closer match to TRBJ2-7, so the J assignment may be wrong. The CDR3 spans 15 residues. Germline CDR1 and CDR2: MNHEY and SMNVEV (reference sequence). CDR3 sequence reads: CASSFKGGGPYEQYF. The CDR3 bases are TGTGCCAGCAGTTTTAAGGGGGGGGGACCCTACGAGCAGTACTTC.

V and J are TRBV27 and TRBJ2-1, with TRBD1 identical over 9 bases. The J call may not be correct, given that the DNA end is closer to TRBJ2-5. Germline-derived CDR1 and CDR2 are MNHEY and SMNVEV (reference sequence). The CDR3 consists of 14 residues. CDR3 nucleotide sequence: TGTGCCAGCAGTTCGGACAGGGGTTGGGAGACCCAGTACTTC. It is translated as CASSSDRGWETQYF.

This clonotype appeared a single time. The chain uses TRBV27 and TRBJ2-1; 7 nucleotides line up with TRBD1. Germline CDR1 MNHEY, CDR2 SMNVEV (reference sequence). The CDR3 sequence is 14 residues long. J lost 7 bases, V lost 5 bases, and 8 bases had no gene match. For the CDR3, the DNA is TGTGCCAGCAGTGCAATGACAGGGTCAAATGAGCAGTTCTTC. It specifies CASSAMTGSNEQFF.

The CDR3, as DNA: TGCGCCAGCAGAAAAAAGGCGGAGGGCGGTGGCAATGAGCAGTTCTTC. Translation gives CASRKKAEGGGNEQFF. The chain employs TRBV5-1 and TRBJ2-1; D may be TRBD2 (6 bases). Germline CDR1 SGHRS, CDR2 YFSETQ. V lost 5 bases, J lost 6 bases, and 21 bases lay in between. The CDR3 runs 16 residues.

The CDR3 DNA reads TGCGCCAGCAGCCAAACAATCGCGGTGCCGACAGGCTACACCTTC. Translated, it gives CASSQTIAVPTGYTF. The gene calls are TRBV4-1 and TRBJ1-2; no firm D call. CDR3 size: 15 residues. Germline values: CDR1 MGHRA, CDR2 YSYEKL. Trimming pared 2 bases from V and 8 bases from J, leaving 18 bases between.